The next 27 T cell receptor beta chains were all read from a single sample in a study of T cells in Graves' hyperthyroidism and ophthalmopathy (dated by TCRdb to the late 2010s). The method behind the library was multiplex PCR. The sequencer listed for this sample is Illumina HiSeq 2000. Amplification of TCR beta CDR3 regions was carried out from RNA transcripts. For the first round of RT-PCR on the TCR CDR3, the HTBI primer set was used together with the Qiagen OneStep RT-PCR kit. TCRdb cleaned the public reads at Q25 with fastp, built clones with MiXCR and kept in-frame beta chains. Each CDR3 protein gets just one entry, which takes the most common genes and DNA from the rows behind it. For this sample there are about 410,000 distinct CDR3 sequences; about 15% appear just once. About 13% of the sample belongs to the ten largest clones. Sequenced input: blood. The receptor set was obtained from a man in his late teens or twenties with Graves' ophthalmopathy.

The sample holds many counts of this clonotype. The rearrangement uses TRBV18 and TRBJ1-1; maybe TRBD1 (5 bases). This CDR3 has 14 amino acids. Germline CDR1 KGHSH, CDR2 LQKENI. V dropped 2 bases and J dropped 7 bases, with 14 bases sitting between them. The chain's CDR3 is CASSPEGTLGEAFF. Here the CDR3 DNA reads TGTGCCAGCTCACCAGAGGGGACGCTCGGTGAAGCTTTCTTT. Looking up the rest from reference TRBV18 and TRBJ1-1 gives the full variable domain: NAGVMQNPRHLVRRRGQEARLRCSPMKGHSHVYWYRQLPEEGLKFMVYLQKENIIDESGMPKERFSAEFPKEGPSILRIQQVVRGDSAAYFCASSPEGTLGEAFFGQGTRLTVV.

The rearrangement uses TRBV19 and TRBJ1-6; D remains ambiguous. Germline loops: CDR1 LNHDA, CDR2 SQIVND (reference sequence). Between the trimmed V and J ends, which lost 6 bases and 7 bases, there was a span of 19 bases. The CDR3 sequence is 16 residues long. As DNA, the CDR3 is TGTGCCAGTAGCCCCCTAGGTCAGCGGAGAAATTCACCCCTCCACTTT. This codes for CASSPLGQRRNSPLHF.

There are many counts of this clonotype. Here the CDR3 reads CASSLGTSGSQDTQYF. CDR3 DNA: TGCGCCAGCAGCTTGGGGACTAGCGGGAGTCAAGATACGCAGTATTTT. V is TRBV5-1 and J is TRBJ2-3; TRBD2 aligns across 13 bases. This CDR3 has 16 amino acids. The V gene's germline CDR1 is SGHRS and CDR2 YFSETQ. Trimming at V came to 0 bases and at J to 5 bases, leaving 3 bases not matched to a gene.

This clonotype was seen ten or more times. This rearrangement joins TRBV2 to TRBJ2-5, with a weak D call TRBD1 (6 bases). Trimming removed 5 bases at V and 3 bases at J, with 19 bases between. This CDR3 spans 16 amino acids. Germline-derived CDR1 and CDR2 are SNHLY and FYNNEI. The CDR3 nucleotides are TGTGCCAGCAGTCATCCGCTACAGGGTAGGAAAGAGACCCAGTACTTC. It specifies CASSHPLQGRKETQYF.

The chain carries TRBV5-4 and TRBJ2-7, with TRBD1 identical over 9 bases. V lost 4 bases and J lost 6; bases outside the gene matches: 11. This CDR3 contains 15 residues. Germline-derived CDR1 and CDR2 are SGHNT and YYREEE (reference sequence). The CDR3 coding sequence is TGTGCCAGCAGCCTGAACCGGGACAGGGTAGGCGAGCAGTACTTC. It yields the protein CASSLNRDRVGEQYF. The full variable domain, with the rest looked up from reference TRBV5-4 and TRBJ2-7, is ETGVTQSPTHLIKTRGQQVTLRCSSQSGHNTVSWYQQALGQGPQFIFQYYREEENGRGNFPPRFSGLQFPNYSSELNVNALELDDSALYLCASSLNRDRVGEQYFGPGTRLTVT.

This clonotype was observed many times. The rearrangement joins TRBV6-1 to TRBJ1-1; tentatively, D is TRBD1 (6 bases). CDR1 and CDR2 from the germline V gene are MNHNS and SASEGT. This CDR3 is 14 amino acids long. The V end was cut by 7 bases, the J end by 3 bases, with 15 bases between. The CDR3 coding sequence is TGTGCCAGCACCAAACAGGGCTATTACACTGAAGCTTTCTTT. This codes for CASTKQGYYTEAFF.

Ten or more counts support this clonotype. The chain employs TRBV2 and TRBJ1-5; D gene unclear. V lost 3 bases and J lost 3, with 9 bases in between. Germline CDR1 reads SNHLY; CDR2 reads FYNNEI. This CDR3 spans 14 amino acids. CDR3 nucleotides: TGTGCCAGCAGTGAGACCGTTGTCAATCAGCCCCAGCATTTT. This encodes CASSETVVNQPQHF.

This clonotype was seen many times. The chain links TRBV5-1 to TRBJ1-2; perhaps TRBD1 as D (6 bases). The CDR3 consists of 16 residues. Trimming pared 3 bases from V and 3 bases from J, leaving 18 bases between. CDR1 is SGHRS and CDR2 is YFSETQ in the germline V gene. The CDR3: CASSSDDGTSYYGYTF. The CDR3 region has the DNA TGCGCCAGCAGCTCCGACGACGGGACATCGTACTATGGCTACACCTTC. The full variable domain, with the rest looked up from reference TRBV5-1 and TRBJ1-2, is KAGVTQTPRYLIKTRGQQVTLSCSPISGHRSVSWYQQTPGQGLQFLFEYFSETQRNKGNFPGRFSGRQFSNSRSEMNVSTLELGDSALYLCASSSDDGTSYYGYTFGSGTRLTVV.

This clonotype was seen repeatedly, ten times or more. This chain joins TRBV5-1 and TRBJ2-1, with 12 bases aligning to TRBD2. Germline V CDR1 and CDR2: SGHRS, YFSETQ. Unmatched junction bases numbered 5, after V lost 3 bases and J lost 7 bases. The CDR3 has 15 amino acids. The CDR3 loop reads CASSSPGLAGNEQFF. The DNA of the CDR3 is TGCGCCAGCAGCTCTCCGGGACTAGCGGGTAATGAGCAGTTCTTC.

This clonotype has a count of ten or more. The rearrangement uses TRBV20-1 and TRBJ2-3; TRBD1 matches at 7 bases. This CDR3 is 16 amino acids long. V trimming: 3 bases; J trimming: 4 bases; junction bases outside the gene matches: 13. CDR1 is DFQATT, CDR2 SNEGSKA, per germline (reference sequence). The DNA for the CDR3 is TGCAGTGCTAGTGTCCCCGACAGGGCCCGCTCAGATACGCAGTATTTT. Translated, it gives CSASVPDRARSDTQYF.

The chain couples TRBV6-6 to TRBJ1-1, with D unclear. Germline V gene lookup returns CDR1 MNHNY and CDR2 SVGAGI (reference sequence). The CDR3 covers 13 residues. V shed 2 bases and J shed 1 base, with 5 bases lying between them. The CDR3 nucleotides read TGTGCCAGCAGTTACGAGGAGAACACTGAAGCTTTCTTT. Its translation is CASSYEENTEAFF.

The table lists this clonotype with many counts. The chain carries TRBV2 and TRBJ1-1, with 10 nucleotides matching TRBD1. Losses at the gene ends were 3 bases for V and 7 bases for J; bases not matched to a gene: 11. The CDR3 sequence is 16 residues long. Per the germline V gene, CDR1 is SNHLY and CDR2 is FYNNEI. CDR3 in DNA: TGTGCCAGCAGTGAGTGGGACAGGGGACAAGGCGGTGAAGCTTTCTTT. Its protein is CASSEWDRGQGGEAFF. Full variable domain (outside the CDR3, taken from reference TRBV2 and TRBJ1-1): EPEVTQTPSHQVTQMGQEVILRCVPISNHLYFYWYRQILGQKVEFLVSFYNNEISEKSEIFDDQFSVERPDGSNFTLKIRSTKLEDSAMYFCASSEWDRGQGGEAFFGQGTRLTVV.

This clonotype showed up just a few times. The chain recombines TRBV3-1 with TRBJ2-2; D is perhaps TRBD1 (6 bases). V gave up 4 bases and J gave up 0 bases, with 9 bases separating them. Germline V gene lookup returns CDR1 LGHDT and CDR2 YNNKEL (reference sequence). The CDR3 consists of 15 residues. DNA of the CDR3: TGTGCCAGCAGCCCCCGACAGGCGAACACCGGGGAGCTGTTTTTT. Its protein product is CASSPRQANTGELFF.

This clonotype was recorded many times. The genes are TRBV20-1 and TRBJ2-7; no reliable D call. Trimming took off 6 bases at V and 0 bases at J, with 9 bases between the two ends. The CDR3 sequence is 12 residues long. Germline V CDR1 and CDR2: DFQATT, SNEGSKA (reference sequence). CDR3 residues: CSADLPSYEQYF. In DNA form, the CDR3 reads TGCAGTGCCGACCTGCCCTCCTACGAGCAGTACTTC.

This clonotype was picked up many times. The genes are TRBV27 and TRBJ2-3, with D hard to call. V was shortened by 8 bases and J by 2 bases, with 23 bases between the two germline ends. Germline values: CDR1 MNHEY, CDR2 SMNVEV (reference sequence). CDR3 length: 17 residues. In DNA form, the CDR3 reads TGTGCCAGCGGCATTAAAAGGACCCCAGGCCCCACAGATACGCAGTATTTT. Translation gives CASGIKRTPGPTDTQYF.

This clonotype was recorded many times. The chain links TRBV11-2 to TRBJ2-5; D is ambiguous. The CDR3 sequence is 15 residues long. Trimming shortened V by 1 base and J by 4 bases, and 13 bases separated the two germline ends. In germline, CDR1 is SGHAT, CDR2 FQNNGV. CDR3 residues: CASSLASLSLETQYF. CDR3 bases: TGTGCCAGCAGCTTAGCCAGTTTATCGCTAGAGACCCAGTACTTC.

Ten or more counts support this clonotype. The rearrangement joins TRBV3-1 to TRBJ2-1; 13 nucleotides line up with TRBD2. The CDR3 is made up of 16 amino acids. V lost 0 bases to trimming and J lost 7 bases; unmatched junction nucleotides: 3. Germline V gene lookup returns CDR1 LGHDT and CDR2 YNNKEL (reference sequence). The CDR3 protein is CASSQDRTSGSNEQFF. Here the CDR3 DNA reads TGTGCCAGCAGCCAAGATAGGACTAGCGGGAGTAATGAGCAGTTCTTC.

This clonotype has at least ten counts. V is TRBV6-1 and J is TRBJ2-7; D remains ambiguous. Trimming stripped 6 bases from V and 1 base from J, with 13 bases between. This CDR3 is 14 amino acids long. Germline V lookup: CDR1 MNHNS, CDR2 SASEGT. The CDR3 DNA follows: TGTGCCAGCAGGGGGTTTGCCGTTTCCTACGAGCAGTACTTC. Encoded protein: CASRGFAVSYEQYF.

This clonotype was observed at least ten times. The chain employs TRBV20-1 and TRBJ2-3, with D perhaps TRBD2 (5 bases). Germline CDR1 is DFQATT and CDR2 is SNEGSKA (reference sequence). The CDR3 spans 14 residues. With 1 base removed from V and 9 bases from J, the gap between germline ends came to 17 bases. DNA of the CDR3: TGCAGTGCTAGAGTCACGGGTGGGCCGGGGACGCAGTATTTT. Translated, it gives CSARVTGGPGTQYF.

This clonotype was counted ten times or more. The chain links TRBV7-2 to TRBJ2-5; no definite D call. Between the trimmed V and J ends, which lost 2 bases and 7 bases, there was a span of 14 bases. Germline V gives CDR1 SGHTA, CDR2 FQGNSA. The CDR3 has 14 residues. CDR3 amino acids: CASSLYYSWWTQYF. CDR3 DNA: TGTGCCAGCAGCTTATACTACTCCTGGTGGACCCAGTACTTC.

In this sample, this clonotype turned up many times. The chain joins TRBV7-9 to TRBJ1-1; 7 nucleotides agree with TRBD1. This CDR3 region has 14 residues. V lost 5 bases and J lost 5; bases outside the gene matches: 8. Germline lookup yields CDR1 SEHNR and CDR2 FQNEAQ (reference sequence). CDR3 residues: CASSPRQGWTEAFF. The CDR3 nucleotides read TGTGCCAGCAGCCCCAGACAGGGATGGACTGAAGCTTTCTTT.

Many counts were recorded for this clonotype. This chain uses TRBV3-1 with TRBJ2-7; D is unclear. This CDR3 region has 11 residues. Per germline, CDR1 LGHDT and CDR2 YNNKEL (reference sequence). V gave up 10 bases and J gave up 5 bases, with 12 bases separating them. The CDR3 bases are TGTGCCACAACGGCTGGGAACGAGCAGTACTTC. It translates to CATTAGNEQYF.

This clonotype has a count of ten or more. The rearrangement uses TRBV6-1 and TRBJ1-2, with TRBD1 as a possible D gene (5 bases). The CDR3 runs 18 residues. Germline V gives CDR1 MNHNS, CDR2 SASEGT. Trimming stripped 0 bases from V and 0 bases from J, with 17 bases between. CDR3: CASSEAVAGSGANYGYTF. The DNA of the CDR3 is TGTGCCAGCAGTGAAGCGGTTGCAGGGTCGGGGGCTAACTATGGCTACACCTTC.

This clonotype was detected many times. The CDR3 nucleotides read TGTGCCAGCAGCTCTAGCGGGGGGCGGTCCGAGCAGTACTTC. Amino acids: CASSSSGGRSEQYF. The J gene is TRBJ2-7, the V gene TRBV7-2, with 11 bases fitting TRBD2. V lost 4 bases, J lost 6 bases, and 5 bases stayed unmatched. The CDR3 is made up of 14 amino acids. Per germline, CDR1 SGHTA and CDR2 FQGNSA.

This clonotype was seen only a few times. The chain employs TRBV5-1 and TRBJ1-2; D perhaps matches TRBD1 (6 bases). Germline CDR1 is SGHRS and CDR2 is YFSETQ. Between the trimmed V and J ends, which lost 4 bases and 7 bases, there was a span of 17 bases. The CDR3 loop spans 14 amino acids. CDR3 nucleotides: TGCGCCAGCAGCCCGGACGGGGCAGGGGCTGGCTACACCTTC. It encodes CASSPDGAGAGYTF.

The chain employs TRBV12-3 or TRBV12-4 and TRBJ1-3, with a possible D match to TRBD1 (5 bases). The length of the CDR3 is 16 residues. Deletions cut 5 bases from V and 3 bases from J, with 17 bases between. In DNA form, the CDR3 reads TGTGCCAGCAGTCCAAGCCCCGGGACCTTTGGAAACACCATATATTTT. Its protein product is CASSPSPGTFGNTIYF.

The CDR3 sequence: CASSQDRLVTEQFF. CDR3 sequence (DNA): TGTGCCAGCAGCCAAGATCGTTTGGTAACTGAGCAGTTCTTC. The chain couples TRBV4-2 to TRBJ2-1, with D unresolved. Germline V gene data show CDR1 as LGHNA and CDR2 as YNFKEQ. This CDR3 is built from 14 residues. V was shortened by 0 bases and J by 9 bases, with 12 bases between the two germline ends.